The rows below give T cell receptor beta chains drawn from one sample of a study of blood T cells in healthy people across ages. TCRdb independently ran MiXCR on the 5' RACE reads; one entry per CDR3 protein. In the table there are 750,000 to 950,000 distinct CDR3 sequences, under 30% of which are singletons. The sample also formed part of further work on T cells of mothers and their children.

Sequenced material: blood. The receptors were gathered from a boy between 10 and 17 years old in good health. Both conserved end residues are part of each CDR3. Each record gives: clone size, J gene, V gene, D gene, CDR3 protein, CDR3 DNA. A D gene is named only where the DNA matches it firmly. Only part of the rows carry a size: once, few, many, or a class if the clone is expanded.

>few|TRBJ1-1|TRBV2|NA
CASSDTRNTEAFF
TGTGCCAGCAGTGATACGAGGAACACTGAAGCTTTCTTT
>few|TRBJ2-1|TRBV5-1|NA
CASSLGGSANEQFF
TGCGCCAGCAGCCTTGGGGGTAGCGCCAATGAGCAGTTCTTC
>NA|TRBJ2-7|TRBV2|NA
CASGDLGKTRKYF
TGTGCCAGTGGAGATCTAGGGAAGACGAGAAAGTACTTC
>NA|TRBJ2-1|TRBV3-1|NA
CASSQEGMTEQFF
TGTGCCAGCAGCCAAGAAGGAATGACTGAGCAGTTCTTC
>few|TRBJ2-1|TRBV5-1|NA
CASSLEGEHEQFF
TGCGCCAGCAGCTTGGAAGGGGAGCATGAGCAGTTCTTC
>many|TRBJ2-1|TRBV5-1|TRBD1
CASSTGQVTYNEQFF
TGCGCCAGCAGCACCGGACAGGTGACCTACAATGAGCAGTTCTTC
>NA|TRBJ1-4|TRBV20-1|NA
CSAVGSNEKLFF
TGCAGTGCAGTAGGGTCTAATGAAAAACTGTTTTTT
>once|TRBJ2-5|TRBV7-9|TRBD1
CASSFRDRDREQYF
TGTGCCAGCAGCTTCCGGGACAGGGACAGGGAGCAGTACTTC
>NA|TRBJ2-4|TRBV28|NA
CASRGSLAKNIQYF
TGTGCCAGCAGGGGATCGTTAGCCAAAAACATTCAGTACTTC
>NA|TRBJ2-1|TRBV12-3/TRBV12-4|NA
CASSSTPNEQFF
TGTGCCAGCAGTTCGACTCCGAATGAGCAGTTCTTC
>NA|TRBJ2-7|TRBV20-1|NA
CSASPRGHEQYF
TGCAGTGCTAGTCCAAGGGGCCACGAGCAGTACTTC
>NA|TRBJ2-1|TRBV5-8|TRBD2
CASSSPGLAGAHEQFF
TGTGCCAGCAGCTCGCCCGGACTAGCGGGAGCACATGAGCAGTTCTTC
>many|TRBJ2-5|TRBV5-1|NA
CASSFRLAQETQYF
TGCGCCAGCAGCTTTCGGCTAGCCCAAGAGACCCAGTACTTC
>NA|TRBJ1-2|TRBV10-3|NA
CAISDRGDYGYTF
TGTGCCATCAGTGACAGGGGAGACTATGGCTACACCTTC
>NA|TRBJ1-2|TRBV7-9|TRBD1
CASSTGTDGYTF
TGTGCCAGCAGTACTGGGACAGATGGCTACACCTTC
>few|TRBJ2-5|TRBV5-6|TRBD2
CASSLAGGRPRFF
TGTGCCAGCAGCTTAGCGGGGGGTCGGCCGCGGTTCTTC
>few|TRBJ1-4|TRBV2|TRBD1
CASNSGTEDEKLFF
TGTGCCAGCAATTCCGGGACAGAAGATGAAAAACTGTTTTTT
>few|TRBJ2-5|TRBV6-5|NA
CASSYRWRANQETQYF
TGTGCCAGCAGTTACAGATGGCGGGCGAACCAAGAGACCCAGTACTTC
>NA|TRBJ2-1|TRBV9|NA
CASSGLGLGEQFF
TGTGCCAGCAGCGGACTAGGCTTGGGGGAGCAGTTCTTC
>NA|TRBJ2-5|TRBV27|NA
CASSMDRTQETQYF
TGTGCCAGCAGTATGGACAGAACCCAAGAGACCCAGTACTTC
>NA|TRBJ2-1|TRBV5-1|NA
CASSSGGTNPNEQFF
TGCGCCAGCAGCTCAGGGGGGACAAACCCAAATGAGCAGTTCTTC
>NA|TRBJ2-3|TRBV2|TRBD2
CASSEGSGGAADTQYF
TGTGCCAGCAGTGAAGGGAGCGGGGGGGCGGCAGATACGCAGTATTTT
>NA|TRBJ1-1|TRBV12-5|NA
CASGRGGGTEAFF
TGTGCTAGTGGTCGAGGAGGGGGCACTGAAGCTTTCTTT
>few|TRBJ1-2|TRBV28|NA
CASTHYMRYRGYTF
TGTGCCAGCACCCATTATATGCGATATCGTGGCTACACCTTC
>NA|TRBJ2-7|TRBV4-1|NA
CASSQERQPTYEQYF
TGCGCCAGCAGCCAAGAGCGGCAGCCGACCTACGAGCAGTACTTC
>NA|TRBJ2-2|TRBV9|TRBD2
CVSSVGGTSSNTGELFF
TGTGTCAGCAGCGTAGGCGGGACTAGTTCGAACACCGGGGAGCTGTTTTTT
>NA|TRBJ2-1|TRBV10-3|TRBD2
CAISLGRAGGSSYNEQFF
TGTGCCATCAGCCTCGGTAGGGCGGGGGGATCCTCCTACAATGAGCAGTTCTTC
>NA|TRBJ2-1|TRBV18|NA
CASSSRGGGVFNEQFF
TGTGCCAGCTCATCGAGGGGAGGGGGCGTCTTCAATGAGCAGTTCTTC
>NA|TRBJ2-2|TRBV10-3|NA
CAISESRANTGELFF
TGTGCCATCAGTGAGTCTCGGGCGAACACCGGGGAGCTGTTTTTT
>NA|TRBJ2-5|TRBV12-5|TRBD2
CASGLVLTSGPRETQYF
TGTGCTAGTGGTTTGGTACTGACTAGCGGGCCGAGGGAGACCCAGTACTTC
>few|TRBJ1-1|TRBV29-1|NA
CSVEAPRTENTEAFF
TGCAGCGTTGAAGCACCGCGGACGGAGAACACTGAAGCTTTCTTT
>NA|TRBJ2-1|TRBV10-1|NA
CASSESAASNEQFF
TGCGCCAGCAGTGAGTCGGCGGCGAGCAATGAGCAGTTCTTC
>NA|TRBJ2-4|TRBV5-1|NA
CASSLEGDKNIQYF
TGCGCCAGCAGCTTGGAAGGGGACAAAAACATTCAGTACTTC